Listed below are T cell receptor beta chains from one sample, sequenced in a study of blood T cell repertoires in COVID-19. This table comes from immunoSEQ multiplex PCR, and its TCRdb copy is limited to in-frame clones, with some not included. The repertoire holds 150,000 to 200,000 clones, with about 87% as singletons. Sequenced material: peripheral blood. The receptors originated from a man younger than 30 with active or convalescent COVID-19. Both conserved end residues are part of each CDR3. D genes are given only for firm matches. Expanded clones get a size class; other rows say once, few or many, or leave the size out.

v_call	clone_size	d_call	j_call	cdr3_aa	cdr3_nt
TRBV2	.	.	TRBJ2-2	CASNPLEGTGELFF	TGTGCCAGCAACCCCTTAGAGGGCACCGGGGAGCTGTTTTTT
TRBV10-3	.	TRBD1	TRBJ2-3	CAIRTGSFETDTQYF	TGTGCCATTCGGACAGGTTCTTTCGAAACAGATACGCAGTATTTT
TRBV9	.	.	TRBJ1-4	CASSVDGSWNEKLFF	TGTGCCAGCAGCGTAGACGGGAGTTGGAATGAAAAACTGTTTTTT
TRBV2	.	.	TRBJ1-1	CASRVVRQGEAFF	TGTGCCAGCAGGGTTGTTAGGCAGGGAGAAGCTTTCTTT
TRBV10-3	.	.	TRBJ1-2	CAISENRANYGYTF	TGTGCCATCAGTGAGAACAGGGCTAACTATGGCTACACCTTC
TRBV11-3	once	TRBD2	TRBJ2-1	CASSLDGTSGEYNEQFF	TGTGCCAGCAGCTTAGACGGGACTAGCGGGGAGTACAATGAGCAGTTCTTC
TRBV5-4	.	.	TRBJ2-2	CASSLGGSNTGELFF	TGTGCCAGCAGCTTAGGCGGATCGAACACCGGGGAGCTGTTTTTT
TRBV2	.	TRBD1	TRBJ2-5	CASREGQELRTQYF	TGTGCCAGCAGGGAGGGACAGGAATTACGGACCCAGTACTTC
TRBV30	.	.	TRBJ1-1	CAWSVLGGAFF	TGTGCCTGGAGTGTACTCGGGGGAGCTTTCTTT
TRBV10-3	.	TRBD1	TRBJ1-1	CAIRPGQGLTEAFF	TGTGCCATCAGGCCGGGACAGGGGTTAACTGAAGCTTTCTTT
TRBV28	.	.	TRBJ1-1	CASSGTEAFF	TGTGCCAGCAGTGGGACAGAAGCTTTCTTT
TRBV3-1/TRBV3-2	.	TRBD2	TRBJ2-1	CATLDSGEYNEQFF	TGTGCCACACTAGATAGCGGGGAGTACAATGAGCAGTTCTTC
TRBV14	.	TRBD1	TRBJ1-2	CASSQDRGLGYTF	TGTGCCAGCAGCCAAGACAGGGGGCTTGGCTACACCTTC
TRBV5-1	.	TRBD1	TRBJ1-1	CASSPDRGGRTEAFF	TGCGCCAGCAGCCCAGACAGGGGTGGTCGTACTGAAGCTTTCTTT
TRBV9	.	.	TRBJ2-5	CASSEGFRGTQYF	TGTGCCAGCAGCGAAGGTTTCCGGGGGACCCAGTACTTC
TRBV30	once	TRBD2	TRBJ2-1	CAWSTGLAYNEQFF	TGTGCCTGGAGCACCGGACTAGCATACAATGAGCAGTTCTTC
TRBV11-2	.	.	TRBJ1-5	CASSLTERNQPQHF	TGTGCCAGCAGCTTGACAGAACGGAATCAGCCCCAGCATTTT
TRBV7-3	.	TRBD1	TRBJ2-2	CASSTQGARNTGELFF	TGTGCCAGCAGCACTCAGGGGGCTAGGAACACCGGGGAGCTGTTTTTT
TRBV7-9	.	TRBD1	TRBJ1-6	CASTRGQGENLHF	TGTGCCAGCACTCGAGGACAGGGGGAAAACCTCCACTTT
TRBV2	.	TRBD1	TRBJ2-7	CADGQGASYEQYF	TGTGCCGACGGACAGGGGGCATCCTACGAGCAGTACTTC
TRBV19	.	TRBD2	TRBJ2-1	CASSWTSGSYNEQFF	TGTGCCAGTAGTTGGACTAGCGGCAGCTACAATGAGCAGTTCTTC